This T cell receptor beta chain was sequenced during a study of T cell responses to AZD1222 COVID-19 vaccine. Profiling relied on immunoSEQ multiplex PCR, and the TCRdb table lists in-frame clones only, not all of them. The table has over 150,000 clones, approximately 90% seen once; the top ten hold about 3.5%. A word on this clone: The antigen remains unidentified.

Findings and caveats of the study: Among spike-specific TCRs, nearly half reportedly target unmutated variant regions. Of the AZD1222 recipients, only five to seven were seropositive at baseline.

The J segment lost 3 bases and the V segment lost 3 bases, leaving 5 bases of the junction unmatched. This CDR3 has 14 amino acids. Per the germline V gene, CDR1 is SGDLS and CDR2 is YYNGEE. The V call is TRBV9, the J call TRBJ1-1; TRBD1 aligns across 7 bases. This TCR derives from an adult who received the AZD1222 COVID-19 vaccine. The sample consisted of peripheral blood, taken 28 days after the second AZD1222 dose. CDR3 sequence reads: CASSDGGQYTEAFF. CDR3 nucleotides: TGTGCCAGCAGCGACGGGGGACAGTACACTGAAGCTTTCTTT.